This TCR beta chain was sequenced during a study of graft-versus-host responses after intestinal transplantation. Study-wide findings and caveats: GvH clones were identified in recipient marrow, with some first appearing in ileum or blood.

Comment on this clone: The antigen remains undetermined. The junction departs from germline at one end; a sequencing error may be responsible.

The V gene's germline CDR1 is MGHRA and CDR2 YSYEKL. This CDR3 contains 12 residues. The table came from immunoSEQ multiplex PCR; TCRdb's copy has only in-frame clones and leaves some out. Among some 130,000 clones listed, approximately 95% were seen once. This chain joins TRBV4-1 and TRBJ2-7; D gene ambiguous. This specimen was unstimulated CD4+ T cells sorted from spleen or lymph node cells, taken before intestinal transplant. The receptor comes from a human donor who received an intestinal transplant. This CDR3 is CVSSQDGYEQYF. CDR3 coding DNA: TGCGTCAGCAGCCAAGATGGCTACGAGCAGTACTTC.